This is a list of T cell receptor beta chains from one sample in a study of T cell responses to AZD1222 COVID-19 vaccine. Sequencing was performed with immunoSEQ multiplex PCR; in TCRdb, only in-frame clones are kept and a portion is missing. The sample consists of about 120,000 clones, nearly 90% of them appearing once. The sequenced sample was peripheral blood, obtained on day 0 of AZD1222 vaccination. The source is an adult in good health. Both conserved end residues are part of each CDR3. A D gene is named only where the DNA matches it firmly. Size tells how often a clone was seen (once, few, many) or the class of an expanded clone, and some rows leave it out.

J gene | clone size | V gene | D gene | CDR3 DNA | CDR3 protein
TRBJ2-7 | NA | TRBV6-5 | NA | TGTGCCAGCAGCAACCAGGGGGGCTCCTACGAGCAGTACTTC | CASSNQGGSYEQYF
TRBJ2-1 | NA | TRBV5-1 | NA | TGCGCCAGCAGCTTGCTCGGTGGGAACAATGAGCAGTTCTTC | CASSLLGGNNEQFF
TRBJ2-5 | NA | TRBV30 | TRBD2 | TGTGCCTGGAGTATGACTAGCGGGGGAGAGACCCAGTACTTC | CAWSMTSGGETQYF
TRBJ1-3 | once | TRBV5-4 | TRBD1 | TGTGCCAGCAGCCCCCGAATGAACAGGGGATCCTCTGGAAACACCATATATTTT | CASSPRMNRGSSGNTIYF
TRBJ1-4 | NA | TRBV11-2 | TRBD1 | TGTGCCAGCAGCTCCCAGGGGGCAAGTTTTGAAAAACTGTTTTTT | CASSSQGASFEKLFF
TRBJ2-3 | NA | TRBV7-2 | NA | TGTGCCAGCAGCTTGGGAAGCGGCCCCCTCACAGATACGCAGTATTTT | CASSLGSGPLTDTQYF
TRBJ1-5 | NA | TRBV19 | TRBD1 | TGTGCCAGTAGTATAGGCCTTGCGGGACAGGGAGGGCGCCTTCAGCCCCAGCATTTT | CASSIGLAGQGGRLQPQHF
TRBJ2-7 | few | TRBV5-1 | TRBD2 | TGCGCCAGCAGGGTGGGACTAGCGGGAACCTACGAGCAGTACTTC | CASRVGLAGTYEQYF
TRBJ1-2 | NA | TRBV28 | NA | TGTGCCAGCAGTTTTGGGGCCCGCGTAGACTATGGCTACACCTTC | CASSFGARVDYGYTF
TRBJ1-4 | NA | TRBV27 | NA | TGTGCCAGCAGTTTTTTGAATGAAAAACTGTTTTTT | CASSFLNEKLFF
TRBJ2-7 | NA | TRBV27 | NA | TGTGCCAGCAGTTCAGGGGACGAGCAGTACTTC | CASSSGDEQYF
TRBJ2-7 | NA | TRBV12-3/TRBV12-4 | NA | TGTGCCAGCAGTTTTGGGCAGGGCTACGAGCAGTACTTC | CASSFGQGYEQYF
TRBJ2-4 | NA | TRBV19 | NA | TGTGCCAGTAGCGACCCGGGAGCCAAAAACATTCAGTACTTC | CASSDPGAKNIQYF
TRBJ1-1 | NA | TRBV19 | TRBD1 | TGTGCCAGTAGTATAAGGGACAGGGGTACTGAAGCTTTCTTT | CASSIRDRGTEAFF
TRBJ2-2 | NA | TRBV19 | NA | TGTGCCGTTGGCAAGGAGTATAACACCGGGGAGCTGTTTTTT | CAVGKEYNTGELFF
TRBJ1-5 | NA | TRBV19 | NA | TGTGCCAGTAGTTATGACTCGGAAGTCAATCAGCCCCAGCATTTT | CASSYDSEVNQPQHF
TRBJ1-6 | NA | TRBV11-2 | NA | TGTGCCAGCAGCCCCCCCGGGGTCCGGTCACCCCTCCACTTT | CASSPPGVRSPLHF
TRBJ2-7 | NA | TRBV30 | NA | TGTGCCTGGAGTCTAGGTACAGGCGAGCAGTACTTC | CAWSLGTGEQYF
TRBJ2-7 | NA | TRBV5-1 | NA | TGCGCCAGCTCACCTACAGGGACCTACGAGCAGTACTTC | CASSPTGTYEQYF
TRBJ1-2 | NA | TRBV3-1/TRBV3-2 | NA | TGTGCCAGCAGCCTTCAAGGCCTCTATGGCTACACCTTC | CASSLQGLYGYTF
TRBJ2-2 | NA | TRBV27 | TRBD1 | TGTGCCAGCACCCGGGACAGGGGGAACACCGGGGAGCTGTTTTTT | CASTRDRGNTGELFF
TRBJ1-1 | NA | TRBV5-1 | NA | TGCGCCAGCAGCTTGGACAAAGAGTTAATGACTGAAGCTTTCTTT | CASSLDKELMTEAFF
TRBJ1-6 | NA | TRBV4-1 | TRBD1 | TGCGCCAGCAGCCAAGGGGTGGGGACAGGGATGACACCCCTCCACTTT | CASSQGVGTGMTPLHF
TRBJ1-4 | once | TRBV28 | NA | TGTGCCAGCAGTTTATCAGATAATTTGCATCCTCTCGCAACTAATGAAAAACTGTTTTTT | CASSLSDNLHPLATNEKLFF
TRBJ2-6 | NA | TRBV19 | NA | TGTGCCAGTAAGGCTCCTGGGGCCAACGTCCTGACTTTC | CASKAPGANVLTF
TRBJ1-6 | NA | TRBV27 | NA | TGTGCCAGCAGTTGGGGGACGAATTCACCCCTCCACTTT | CASSWGTNSPLHF
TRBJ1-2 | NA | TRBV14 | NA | TGTGCCAGCAGCCAAGATCGCCCCCGGAGGGTGACCCCTATAGATGGCTACACCTTC | CASSQDRPRRVTPIDGYTF
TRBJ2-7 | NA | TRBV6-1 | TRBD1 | TGTGCCAGCAGTGAACTTGGGACAGGGGCCTACGAGCAGTACTTC | CASSELGTGAYEQYF
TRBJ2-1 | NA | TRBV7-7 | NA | TGTGCCAGCAGCTTAGACCGGGACAATGAGCAGTTCTTC | CASSLDRDNEQFF
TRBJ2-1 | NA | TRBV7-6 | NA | TGTGCCAGCAGCTTAGTAAATGACCCCCCCAATGAGCAGTTCTTC | CASSLVNDPPNEQFF
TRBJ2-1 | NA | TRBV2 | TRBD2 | TGTGCCAGCCTGAGGGTTCTAGCGGGTTACAATGAGCAGTTCTTC | CASLRVLAGYNEQFF